These 5 T cell receptor beta chains came from one sample sequenced in a study of CD8 T cells in ankylosing spondylitis. TCRdb itself ran the 5' RACE reads through MiXCR, one entry per CDR3 protein. The data show nearly 350,000 distinct CDR3 sequences, about 15% seen once. The specimen was blood, either unsorted or a sorted T cell fraction (not recorded which). The receptor source for this set is a male donor with ankylosing spondylitis or in good health (not recorded which).

The chain has TRBV5-1 and TRBJ2-7; 7 nucleotides match TRBD2. With V trimmed by 4 bases and J by 6 bases, 13 bases remained unmatched. In germline, CDR1 is SGHRS, CDR2 YFSETQ. The CDR3 length is 15 residues. For the CDR3, the DNA is TGCGCCAGCAGCCCGTCCCCAGCGGGGATCTCCGAGCAGTACTTC. This translates into CASSPSPAGISEQYF. Supplemented by reference TRBV5-1 and TRBJ2-7, the full variable domain reads KAGVTQTPRYLIKTRGQQVTLSCSPISGHRSVSWYQQTPGQGLQFLFEYFSETQRNKGNFPGRFSGRQFSNSRSEMNVSTLELGDSALYLCASSPSPAGISEQYFGPGTRLTVT.

This clonotype was seen a handful of times. This rearrangement joins TRBV21-1 to TRBJ2-5; TRBD1, the table's D call, was not compared with the DNA. TRBV21-1 has pseudogene status. CDR3 length equals 14 residues. CDR3 sequence: CASSKPGGEETQYF. CDR3 coding DNA: TGTGCCAGCAGCAAACCAGGGGGTGAGGAGACCCAGTACTTC.

In this sample, this clonotype turned up many times. V and J are TRBV7-2 and TRBJ2-1, with 7 bases lining up with TRBD2. J lost 2 bases, V lost 5 bases, and 9 bases had no gene match. The CDR3 length is 16 residues. Germline V gene data show CDR1 as SGHTA and CDR2 as FQGNSA. The CDR3 DNA is TGTGCCAGCAGCCGGAGGACTGGGACTACCTACAATGAGCAGTTCTTC. This sequence encodes CASSRRTGTTYNEQFF.

This clonotype was detected a few times. The chain carries TRBV12-3 or TRBV12-4 and TRBJ1-5; no clear D gene. V dropped 2 bases and J dropped 6 bases, with 11 bases sitting between them. The CDR3 runs 14 residues. Here the CDR3 reads CASSLLGKIQPQHF. The CDR3 bases are TGTGCCAGCAGTTTACTAGGAAAGATTCAGCCCCAGCATTTT.

Turning to this clonotype: The junction and the germline gene differ at one end; a read error may be behind it. V is TRBV4-1 and J is TRBJ2-7, with 10 positions matching TRBD2. Germline V gene sequence: CDR1 MGHRA, CDR2 YSYEKL. The CDR3 is 15 residues long. The CDR3 DNA is TGCGCCATCAGCCCCTCTGAGCGGGGGGGCCCCGAGCAGTACTTC. Translating gives CAISPSERGGPEQYF.